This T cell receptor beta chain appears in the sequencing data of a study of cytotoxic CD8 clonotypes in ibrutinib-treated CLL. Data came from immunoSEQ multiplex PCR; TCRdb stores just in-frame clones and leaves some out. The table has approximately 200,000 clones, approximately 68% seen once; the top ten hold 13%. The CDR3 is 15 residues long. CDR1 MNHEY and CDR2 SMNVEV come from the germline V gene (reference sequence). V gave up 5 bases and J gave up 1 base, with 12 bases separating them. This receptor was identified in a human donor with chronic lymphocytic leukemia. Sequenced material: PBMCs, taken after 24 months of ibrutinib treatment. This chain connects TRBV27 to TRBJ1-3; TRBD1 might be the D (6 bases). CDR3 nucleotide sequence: TGTGCCAGCAGTCCCAGGGGAACATCTGGAAACACCATATATTTT. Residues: CASSPRGTSGNTIYF.